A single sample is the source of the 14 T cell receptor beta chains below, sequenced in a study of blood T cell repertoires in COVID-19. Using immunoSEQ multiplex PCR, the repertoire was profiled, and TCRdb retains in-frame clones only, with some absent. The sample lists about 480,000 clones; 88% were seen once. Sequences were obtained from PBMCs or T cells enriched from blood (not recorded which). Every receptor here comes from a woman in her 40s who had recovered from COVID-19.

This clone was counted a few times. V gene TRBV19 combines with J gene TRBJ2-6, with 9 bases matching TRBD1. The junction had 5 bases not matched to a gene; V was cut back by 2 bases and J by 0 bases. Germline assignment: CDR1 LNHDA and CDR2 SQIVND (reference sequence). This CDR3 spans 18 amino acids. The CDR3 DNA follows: TGTGCCAGTAGTATACAACCGGGACAGGGCTCTGGGGCCAACGTCCTGACTTTC. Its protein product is CASSIQPGQGSGANVLTF. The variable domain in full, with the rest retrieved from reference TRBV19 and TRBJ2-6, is DGGITQSPKYLFRKEGQNVTLSCEQNLNHDAMYWYRQDPGQGLRLIYYSQIVNDFQKGDIAEGYSVSREKKESFPLTVTSAQKNPTAFYLCASSIQPGQGSGANVLTFGAGSRLTVL.

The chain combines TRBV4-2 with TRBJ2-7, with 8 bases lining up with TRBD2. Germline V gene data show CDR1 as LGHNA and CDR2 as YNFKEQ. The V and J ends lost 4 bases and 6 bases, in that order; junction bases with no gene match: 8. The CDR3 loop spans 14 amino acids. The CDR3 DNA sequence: TGTGCCAGCAGCCCAACAGCGGGAGTCGGCGAGCAGTACTTC. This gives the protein CASSPTAGVGEQYF.

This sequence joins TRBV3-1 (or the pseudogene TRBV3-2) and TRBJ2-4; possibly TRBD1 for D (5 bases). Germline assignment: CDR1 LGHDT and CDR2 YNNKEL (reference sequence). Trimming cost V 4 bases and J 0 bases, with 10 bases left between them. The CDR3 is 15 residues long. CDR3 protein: CASSPGALAKNIQYF. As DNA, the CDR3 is TGTGCCAGCAGCCCTGGGGCTCTAGCCAAAAACATTCAGTACTTC.

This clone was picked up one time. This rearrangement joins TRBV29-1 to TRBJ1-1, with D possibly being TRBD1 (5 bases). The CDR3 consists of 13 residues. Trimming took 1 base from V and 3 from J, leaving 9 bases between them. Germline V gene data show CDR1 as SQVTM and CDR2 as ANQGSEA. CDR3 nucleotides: TGCAGCGTTGAAGGAAGGACATACACTGAAGCTTTCTTT. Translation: CSVEGRTYTEAFF.

The chain's CDR3 is CASSLLLGSGYTF. CDR3 nucleotide sequence: TGTGCCAGCAGTTTACTCCTCGGGTCTGGCTACACCTTC. The rearrangement joins TRBV27 to TRBJ1-2; D remains unclear. Germline CDR1 is MNHEY and CDR2 is SMNVEV (reference sequence). The CDR3 contains 13 residues. V dropped 2 bases and J dropped 7 bases, with 11 bases sitting between them.

The CDR3 is CASSLVTDPTNEKLFF. The CDR3 DNA follows: TGCGCCAGCAGCCTCGTGACAGATCCAACTAATGAAAAACTGTTTTTT. V gene TRBV4-3 combines with J gene TRBJ1-4; a possible D gene is TRBD1 (5 bases). The V and J ends lost 4 bases and 0 bases respectively, with 12 bases between them. The CDR3 is 16 amino acids. In germline, CDR1 is LGHNA, CDR2 YSLEER.

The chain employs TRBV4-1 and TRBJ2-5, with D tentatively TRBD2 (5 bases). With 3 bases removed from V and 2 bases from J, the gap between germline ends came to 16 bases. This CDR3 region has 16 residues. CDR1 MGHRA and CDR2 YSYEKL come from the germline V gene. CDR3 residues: CASSQAGTVGQETQYF. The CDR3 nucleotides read TGCGCCAGCAGCCAGGCGGGTACCGTTGGGCAAGAGACCCAGTACTTC.

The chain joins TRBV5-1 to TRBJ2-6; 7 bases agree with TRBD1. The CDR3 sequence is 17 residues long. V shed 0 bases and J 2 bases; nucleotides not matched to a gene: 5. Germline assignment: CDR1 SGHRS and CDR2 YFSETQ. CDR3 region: CASSLEKGGAGANVLTF. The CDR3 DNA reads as TGCGCCAGCAGCTTGGAGAAAGGGGGCGCTGGGGCCAACGTCCTGACTTTC.

The CDR3 DNA follows: TGCGCCAGCAGCCAAGATCTTCTCCCAGGGACTGGCGGCTACACCTTC. Amino acid sequence: CASSQDLLPGTGGYTF. The rearrangement uses TRBV4-3 and TRBJ1-2, with a weak D call TRBD1 (5 bases). Trimming stripped 0 bases from V and 8 bases from J, with 19 bases between. Germline loops: CDR1 LGHNA, CDR2 YSLEER. This CDR3 comprises 16 residues.

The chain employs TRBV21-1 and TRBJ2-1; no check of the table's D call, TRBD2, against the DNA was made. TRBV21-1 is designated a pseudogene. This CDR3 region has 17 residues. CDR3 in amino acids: CASSWTSGRAGDNEQFF. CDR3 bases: TGTGCCAGCAGCTGGACTAGCGGGAGGGCTGGGGACAATGAGCAGTTCTTC.

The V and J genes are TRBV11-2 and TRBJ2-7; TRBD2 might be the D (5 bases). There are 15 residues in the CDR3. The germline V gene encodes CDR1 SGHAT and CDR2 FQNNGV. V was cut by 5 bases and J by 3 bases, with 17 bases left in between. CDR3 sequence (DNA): TGTGCCAGCAGCCGGACCTATGAGGGAGACTACGAGCAGTACTTC. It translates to CASSRTYEGDYEQYF.

CDR3 DNA sequence: TGTGCCAGCAGCTTTCTCGGTCAGCCCCAGCATTTT. This translates into CASSFLGQPQHF. The V gene is TRBV7-9, the J gene TRBJ1-5; D not certain. V gave up 3 bases and J gave up 6 bases, with 6 bases separating them. The length of the CDR3 is 12 residues. Germline V CDR1 and CDR2: SEHNR, FQNEAQ (reference sequence).

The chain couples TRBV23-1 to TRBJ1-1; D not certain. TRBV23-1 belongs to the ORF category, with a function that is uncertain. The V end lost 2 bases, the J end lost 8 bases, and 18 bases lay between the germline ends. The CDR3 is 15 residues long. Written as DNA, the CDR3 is TGCGCCAGCAGTCAAAAGTCCGTACGGAGAGGGGAAGCTTTCTTT. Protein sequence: CASSQKSVRRGEAFF.

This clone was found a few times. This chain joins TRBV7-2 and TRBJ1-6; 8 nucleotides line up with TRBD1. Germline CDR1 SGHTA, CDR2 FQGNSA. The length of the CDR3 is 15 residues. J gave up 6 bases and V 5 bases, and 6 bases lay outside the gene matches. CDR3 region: CASSKGQASNSPLHF. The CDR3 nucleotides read TGTGCCAGCAGCAAGGGACAGGCCTCTAATTCACCCCTCCACTTT.